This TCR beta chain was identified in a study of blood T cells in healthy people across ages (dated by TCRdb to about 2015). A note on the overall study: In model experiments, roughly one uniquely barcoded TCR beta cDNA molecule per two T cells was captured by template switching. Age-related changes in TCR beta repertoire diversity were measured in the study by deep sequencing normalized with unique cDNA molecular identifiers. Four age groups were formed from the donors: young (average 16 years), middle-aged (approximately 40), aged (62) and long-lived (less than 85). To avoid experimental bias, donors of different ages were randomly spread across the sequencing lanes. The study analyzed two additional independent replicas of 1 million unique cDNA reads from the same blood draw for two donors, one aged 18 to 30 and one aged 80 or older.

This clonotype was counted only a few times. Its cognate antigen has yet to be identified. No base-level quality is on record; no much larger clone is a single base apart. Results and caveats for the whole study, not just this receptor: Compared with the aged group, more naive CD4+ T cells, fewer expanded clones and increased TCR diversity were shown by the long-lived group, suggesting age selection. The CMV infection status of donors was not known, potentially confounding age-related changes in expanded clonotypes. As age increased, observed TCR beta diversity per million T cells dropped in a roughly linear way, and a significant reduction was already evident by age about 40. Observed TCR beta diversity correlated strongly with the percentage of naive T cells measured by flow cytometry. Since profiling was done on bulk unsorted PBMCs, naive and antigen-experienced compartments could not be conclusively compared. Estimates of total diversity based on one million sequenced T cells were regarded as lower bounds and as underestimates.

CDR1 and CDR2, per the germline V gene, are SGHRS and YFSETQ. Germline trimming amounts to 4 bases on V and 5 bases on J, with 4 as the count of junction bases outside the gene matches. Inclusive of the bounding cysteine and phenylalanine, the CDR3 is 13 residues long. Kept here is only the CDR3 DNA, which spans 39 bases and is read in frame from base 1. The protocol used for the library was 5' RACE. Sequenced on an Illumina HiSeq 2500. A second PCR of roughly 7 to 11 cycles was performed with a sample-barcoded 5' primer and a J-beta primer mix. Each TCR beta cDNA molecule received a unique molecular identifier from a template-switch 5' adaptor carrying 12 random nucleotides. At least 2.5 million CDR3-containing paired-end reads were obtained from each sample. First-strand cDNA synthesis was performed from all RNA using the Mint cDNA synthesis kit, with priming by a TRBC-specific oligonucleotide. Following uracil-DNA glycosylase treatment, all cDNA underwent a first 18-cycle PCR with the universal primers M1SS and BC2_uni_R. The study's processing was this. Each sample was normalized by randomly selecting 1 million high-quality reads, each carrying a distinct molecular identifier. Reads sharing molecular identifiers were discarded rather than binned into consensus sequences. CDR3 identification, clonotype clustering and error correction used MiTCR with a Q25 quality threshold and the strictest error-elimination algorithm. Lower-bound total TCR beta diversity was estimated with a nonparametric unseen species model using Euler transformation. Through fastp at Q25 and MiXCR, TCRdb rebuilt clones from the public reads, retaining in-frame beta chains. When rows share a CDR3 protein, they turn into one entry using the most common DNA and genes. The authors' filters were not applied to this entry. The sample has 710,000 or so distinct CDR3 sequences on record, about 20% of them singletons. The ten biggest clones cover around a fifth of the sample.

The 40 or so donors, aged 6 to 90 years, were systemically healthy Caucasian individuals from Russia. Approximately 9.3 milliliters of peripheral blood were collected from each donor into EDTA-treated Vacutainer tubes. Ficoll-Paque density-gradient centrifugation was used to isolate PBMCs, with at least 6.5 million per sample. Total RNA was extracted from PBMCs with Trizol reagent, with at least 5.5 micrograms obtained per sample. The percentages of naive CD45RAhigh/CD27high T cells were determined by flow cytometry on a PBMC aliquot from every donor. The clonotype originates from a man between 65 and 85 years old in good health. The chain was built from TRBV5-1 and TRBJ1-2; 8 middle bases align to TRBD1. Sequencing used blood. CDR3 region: CASSHGTGYGYTF. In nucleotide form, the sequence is TGCGCCAGCAGCCATGGGACAGGTTATGGCTACACCTTC.